This T cell receptor beta chain was sequenced for a study of blood T cells in healthy people across ages. CDR3 size: 13 residues. Germline loops: CDR1 LGHNT, CDR2 FRNRAP. V was pared by 1 base and J by 4 bases, with 7 bases between. Sample-barcoded 5' priming and a J-beta primer mix drove a second PCR of roughly 7 to 11 cycles. TCRdb fed the 5' RACE reads into MiXCR, producing one record per CDR3 protein. The sample lists hundreds of thousands of distinct CDR3 sequences, about 52% occurring once. This clonotype was sampled from a woman aged 55 to 70 in good health. The sample was blood. The chain carries TRBV12-5 and TRBJ2-5; D uncertain. For the CDR3, the DNA is TGTGCTAGTGGTTTGGGGGCGGTAGAGACCCAGTACTTC. This encodes CASGLGAVETQYF.